This paragraph reports one TCR beta chain. This entry comes from a study of blood T cell repertoires in COVID-19. Whole-study context: The United States, Italy and Spain supplied acute and convalescent COVID-19 samples. From T cells, B-cell-depleted T cells, or PBMCs came the material, which was cDNA or gDNA.

The CDR3 extends over 14 amino acids. The V gene lost 3 bases and the J gene lost 2 bases, with 11 bases spanning the gap. Germline V CDR1 and CDR2: MNHNY, SVGAGI (reference sequence). Method: immunoSEQ multiplex PCR; TCRdb's copy keeps in-frame clones and lacks some. The sample lists about 75,000 clones; less than 85% were seen once. The rearrangement links TRBV6-6 to TRBJ2-7; D unresolved. The sample was peripheral blood. The TCR originated in a woman older than 75 with active or convalescent COVID-19. The CDR3 nucleotides read TGTGCCAGCAGTTATAGACACCTCACCTACGAGCAGTACTTC. Translation gives CASSYRHLTYEQYF.